The clone carrying this TCR beta chain was observed a handful of times. Its antigen is still unknown. Recipients boosted at about 4 weeks or about 12 weeks are pooled. TCRdb's table, derived via immunoSEQ multiplex PCR, lists solely in-frame clones and lacks some. The table has about 150,000 clones, about 90% seen once. This specimen comes from a study of T cell responses to AZD1222 COVID-19 vaccine. Study-level points and caveats: The repertoires were collected only after the peak T cell response. The study found Spike-specific TCR breadth and depth rose after two AZD1222 doses.

This CDR3 spans 11 amino acids. The V end was cut by 7 bases, the J end by 7 bases, with 13 bases between. In germline, CDR1 is SQVTM, CDR2 ANQGSEA. The starting material was peripheral blood, obtained 28 days after the second AZD1222 dose. This TCR came from an adult who received the AZD1222 COVID-19 vaccine. The chain joins TRBV29-1 to TRBJ1-1; D not certain. CDR3 DNA sequence: TGCAGCGCTGAGGAAGGGCTTGAAGCTTTCTTT. Translating it yields CSAEEGLEAFF.